This T cell receptor beta chain was captured in a study of T cells expressing NK-cell markers. At the level of the study: In the group of eight sequenced donors, seven were HCMV-seropositive and one was seronegative. Study results and caveats: Once again these clonotypes came out on top in the CD3+CD56-NKG2C+ fraction of a few donors.

CDR3 length: 13 residues. CDR1 SGHTA and CDR2 FQGTGA come from the germline V gene. Worth noting for this clonotype: The antigen is not known.

TCRdb re-analyzed the 5' RACE reads; it lists each CDR3 protein once, without DNA. The table for this sample gives a few hundred thousand distinct CDR3 sequences. The chain has TRBV7-3 and TRBJ2-4; TCRdb's D call of TRBD1 is untestable without DNA. The receptor's source is a man between 18 and 69 years old in good health. The sample consisted of blood T cells: a sorted CD56 or NKG2C T cell subset, CD4+ or CD8+ T cells, or bulk PBMC T cells (not recorded which). Here the CDR3 reads CASSLRGANIQYF. Variable domain in full (rest from reference TRBV7-3 and TRBJ2-4): GAGVSQTPSNKVTEKGKYVELRCDPISGHTALYWYRQSLGQGPEFLIYFQGTGAADDSGLPNDRFFAVRPEGSVSTLKIQRTERGDSAVYLCASSLRGANIQYFGAGTRLSVL.